This T cell receptor beta chain was captured in a study of cytomegalovirus exposure and HLA in healthy donors. Findings of the study overall: A further, later analysis showed that HLA-associated TCR beta chains (compared with equally common others) were more clonally expanded.

This PCR relied on a set of 60 Vbeta primers and 13 Jbeta primers. Generated by immunoSEQ multiplex PCR, the TCRdb table keeps only in-frame clones and is missing some. The table includes over 100,000 clones, roughly 82% detected once. Per the germline V gene, CDR1 is MDHEN and CDR2 is SYDVKM. The ends lost 7 bases at V and 5 bases at J; junction bases unmatched: 5. This CDR3 is 14 amino acids long. Turning to this clone: The antigen remains undetermined.

The material sequenced was PBMCs. This clonotype originated in a male donor in good health and CMV-seropositive. The J gene is TRBJ2-1, the V gene TRBV28, with 10 bases that match TRBD2. CDR3 sequence (DNA): TGTGCCAGCATTCTAGCGGGGGTTAACAATGAGCAGTTCTTC. It encodes CASILAGVNNEQFF.